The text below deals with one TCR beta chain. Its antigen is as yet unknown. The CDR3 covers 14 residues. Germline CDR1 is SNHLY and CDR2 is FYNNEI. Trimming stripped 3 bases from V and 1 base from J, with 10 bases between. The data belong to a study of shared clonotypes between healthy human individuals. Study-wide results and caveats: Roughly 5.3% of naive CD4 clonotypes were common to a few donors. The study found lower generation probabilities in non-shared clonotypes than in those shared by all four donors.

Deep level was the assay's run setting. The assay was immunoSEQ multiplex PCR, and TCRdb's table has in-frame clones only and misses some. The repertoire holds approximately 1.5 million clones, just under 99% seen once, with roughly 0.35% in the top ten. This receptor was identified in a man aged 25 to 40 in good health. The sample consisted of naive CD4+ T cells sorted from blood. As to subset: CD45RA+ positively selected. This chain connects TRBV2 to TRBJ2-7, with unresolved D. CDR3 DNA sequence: TGTGCCAGCAGTGACGGGTTTGAATCCTACGAGCAGTACTTC. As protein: CASSDGFESYEQYF.